This T cell receptor (beta chain) was sequenced in a study of cytomegalovirus exposure and HLA in healthy donors. With 60 Vbeta and 13 Jbeta primers, the PCR was carried out. The repertoire was sequenced with immunoSEQ multiplex PCR; TCRdb's copy has only in-frame clones and lacks some. The table lists over 200,000 clones, almost 80% of them singletons. Germline V gene sequence: CDR1 SGDLS, CDR2 YYNGEE. This CDR3 comprises 20 residues. Trimming pared 3 bases from V and 5 bases from J, leaving 32 bases between. The chain uses TRBV9 and TRBJ2-5; D possibly corresponds to TRBD1 (7 bases). This TCR was sampled from a male donor in good health and CMV-seronegative. The source material was PBMCs. CDR3 bases: TGTGCCAGCAGCGAGGGGGCTCGTGGGAGCAAGGGTGGGCTAGCGGAGACCCAGTACTTC. Translating it yields CASSEGARGSKGGLAETQYF.